This entry describes one T cell receptor (beta chain). The source of the sample is a study of blood T cell repertoires in COVID-19. At the level of the study: Material from acute and convalescent COVID-19 was sourced from the United States, Italy and Spain. PBMCs, B-cell-depleted T cells, or T cells provided the cDNA or gDNA that made up the material.

Repertoires were generated with immunoSEQ multiplex PCR, while TCRdb's copy carries only in-frame clones and drops some. The table has 85,000 to 95,000 clones, roughly 84% seen once. The CDR3 sequence is 14 residues long. V was shortened by 2 bases and J by 0 bases, with 7 bases between the two germline ends. CDR1 MNHNY and CDR2 SVGAGI come from the germline V gene (reference sequence). Sequenced input: peripheral blood. The source is a woman over 75 with acute or convalescent COVID-19. This sequence joins TRBV6-6 and TRBJ1-2; unclear D gene. The CDR3 nucleotides read TGTGCCAGCAGTTACGGAGCAGCTAACTATGGCTACACCTTC. Translation: CASSYGAANYGYTF.